This T cell receptor beta chain emerged from a study of blood T cell repertoires in COVID-19 (dated by TCRdb to the early 2020s). Turning to the overall study: Collaborator samples came from the United States, Italy and Spain and covered acute and convalescent phases of COVID-19. Samples were obtained from the ongoing ImmuneRACE study (first 160 participants) and from 950 to 1,500 subjects provided by 6 global collaborators. Where available, HLA class I and class II types were taken from metadata supplied by the sample provider and were not determined by assay-based typing. Nearly every sample came with metadata listing a de-identified subject ID, COVID-19 status, age in years and sex. Deeply sampled blood TCRbeta repertoires from subjects exposed to, actively infected with, or recovered from COVID-19 were included in the dataset. The prospective study material was composed of cDNA or gDNA derived from T cells, B-cell-depleted T cells, or PBMCs. The repertoires were made available in a free public database intended to serve as a resource for research on the immune response to SARS-CoV-2. General study outcomes and caveats: Clinical and demographic metadata were provided uncurated, with the amount varying by source and participant.

In regard to this clone: Its antigen is unknown. One base away there is no much larger clone; base qualities are not given.

TCRbeta CDR3 regions were amplified from genomic DNA using the immunoSEQ Assay, a bias-controlled multiplex PCR. The paper's data handling went like this. The number of nucleated cells in each sample was estimated from the amplification of reference gene primers within the assay. To quantify the absolute abundance of each unique TCRbeta CDR3 rearrangement, sequence reads were collapsed and filtered. For each sample, productive Simpson clonality was calculated as the square root of Simpson's diversity index across productive rearrangements. The clones in this table, taken by TCRdb from immuneACCESS, are in-frame only. Not every clone is retained; where verified, under half of the shortfall comes from an unresolved V gene, and the cause of the rest is unknown. The D gene and trimming were derived from the DNA, and the V and J assignments and clone size from that table. The sample includes 95,000 to 150,000 clones, with around 90% observed a single time. The ten top clones hold 3.5% to 4% of the sample.

One collaborating source in Seattle enrolled patients while the patients were actively infected and followed the patients over time throughout the course of disease. Collaborating institutions collected whole blood in K2EDTA tubes following their own protocols. For TCRbeta analysis, collaborators shipped samples in one of three forms: frozen whole blood, isolated PBMCs, or DNA extracted from either of those sample types. From the cysteine up to the phenylalanine, the CDR3 has a length of 15 residues. CDR3 DNA only is kept here, 45 bases in frame from base 1. Ends trimmed: V by 3 bases, J by 0 bases; bases unmatched to a gene: 4. CDR1 and CDR2 were assigned from the germline V gene as SGHAT and FQNNGV.

The receptor comes from an older woman with COVID-19, enrolled during active disease. This chain joins TRBV11-2 to TRBJ1-1; 7 bases in the middle match TRBD1. Sequenced sample: peripheral blood. The DNA reads as follows: TGTGCCAGCAGCTTTAGGACAGGCATGAACACTGAAGCTTTCTTT. Its protein product is CASSFRTGMNTEAFF.